The present TCR beta chain was sequenced within a study of tumor and adjacent non-tumor tissue in lung cancer. Study summary: The cohort had around twelve adenocarcinoma, 2 squamous cell and 1 small cell patients. Samples averaged roughly 4.3 million productive TCRbeta reads each.

CDR1 is SQVTM and CDR2 is ANQGSEA in the germline V gene. The CDR3 loop spans 16 amino acids. The template was RNA from unsorted bulk tissue. Distant lung tissue was collected more than 3 cm away from the tumor edge. A modified ARM-PCR protocol with three rounds of nested PCR amplified TCRbeta. TCRdb reprocessed the multiplex PCR reads with MiXCR, giving one entry per CDR3 protein. The sample yields more than 45,000 distinct CDR3 sequences, 55% to 65% seen once. Study outcomes and limitations: Tumor repertoires had a smaller top 100 clone share than normal lung. Shorter survival was associated with higher TCR diversity in tumors.

This clonotype appeared a few times. The antigen is unknown. The junction departs from germline at one end; a sequencing error may be responsible. The rearrangement links TRBV29-1 to TRBJ2-3, with a possible D match to TRBD2 (6 bases). The sample comprised distant non-tumor lung tissue. This clonotype was obtained from a woman aged 70-85 years with non-small cell lung cancer. The CDR3 loop reads CGVPGLADPMIDTQYF. For the CDR3, the DNA is TGCGGCGTACCGGGATTAGCGGACCCCATGATAGATACGCAGTATTTT.